This entry lists 22 T cell receptor beta chains sequenced from one sample in a study of somatic mutations in cytotoxic T cells in rheumatoid arthritis (dated by TCRdb to 2017 to 2019). The library relied on the immunoSEQ multiplex PCR assay. The clones in this table, taken by TCRdb from immuneACCESS, are in-frame only. Not every clone is retained; where verified, under half of the shortfall comes from an unresolved V gene, and the cause of the rest is unknown. The sample records 15,000 to 20,000 clones, around 80% of which are singletons. The ten largest clones represent roughly 9.4% of the sample. The sample comprised CD8+ T cells sorted from blood. Every receptor here comes from an adult with rheumatoid arthritis.

This chain connects TRBV6-1 to TRBJ1-2, with D perhaps matching TRBD1 (5 bases). CDR1 is MNHNS, CDR2 SASEGT, per germline. CDR3 length equals 16 residues. Trimming took 1 base from V and 7 from J, leaving 19 bases between them. The DNA of the CDR3 is TGTGCCAGCAGTGAAGTGATCGGGGGGAGGATCTCTGGCTACACCTTC. Protein product: CASSEVIGGRISGYTF.

The table lists this clone with a count of one. The chain couples TRBV28 to TRBJ2-5; 13 nucleotides line up with TRBD2. Germline-derived CDR1 and CDR2 are MDHEN and SYDVKM. Trimming cost V 2 bases and J 3 bases; bases outside gene matches: 0. CDR3 length equals 15 residues. Here the CDR3 reads CASSLGLAGEETQYF. The CDR3 bases are TGTGCCAGCAGTTTAGGACTAGCGGGGGAAGAGACCCAGTACTTC. Drawing the rest from reference TRBV28 and TRBJ2-5, the complete variable domain is DVKVTQSSRYLVKRTGEKVFLECVQDMDHENMFWYRQDPGLGLRLIYFSYDVKMKEKGDIPEGYSVSREKKERFSLILESASTNQTSMYLCASSLGLAGEETQYFGPGTRLLVL.

V and J are TRBV9 and TRBJ1-5; unclear D gene. This CDR3 has 14 residues. V was pared by 0 bases and J by 2 bases, with 6 bases between. The germline V gene encodes CDR1 SGDLS and CDR2 YYNGEE. Written as DNA, the CDR3 is TGTGCCAGCAGCGTAGATCAGGGCAATCAGCCCCAGCATTTT. Translating it yields CASSVDQGNQPQHF.

The gene calls are TRBV5-6 and TRBJ2-1; 7 bases align to TRBD1. Germline V CDR1 and CDR2: SGHDT, YYEEEE. The CDR3 length is 15 residues. J lost 4 bases, V lost 3 bases, and 7 bases had no gene match. CDR3 bases: TGTGCCAGCAGCTGGGACAGTTACAGTTACAATGAGCAGTTCTTC. As protein: CASSWDSYSYNEQFF.

The V call is TRBV9, the J call TRBJ2-1; D is undetermined. Per germline, CDR1 SGDLS and CDR2 YYNGEE. CDR3 size: 15 residues. V gave up 0 bases and J gave up 3 bases, with 10 bases separating them. CDR3 in amino acids: CASSVAVGNYNEQFF. CDR3 nucleotide sequence: TGTGCCAGCAGCGTAGCGGTAGGAAACTACAATGAGCAGTTCTTC.

This clone has a single count. CDR3 sequence (DNA): TGTGCCAGCAGTTACGCCTTTCCGGGGCCTGGAAACACCATATATTTT. Amino acids: CASSYAFPGPGNTIYF. The chain links TRBV6-5 to TRBJ1-3; maybe TRBD1 (5 bases). Germline values: CDR1 MNHEY, CDR2 SVGAGI. The CDR3 length is 16 residues. V was shortened by 2 bases and J by 2 bases, with 13 bases between the two germline ends.

The gene calls are TRBV19 and TRBJ2-7, with TRBD1 as a possible D gene (6 bases). The germline V and J ends were trimmed by 5 bases and 2 bases, with 10 bases remaining between them. CDR3 length: 13 amino acids. Germline assignment: CDR1 LNHDA and CDR2 SQIVND (reference sequence). This CDR3 reads CASSPGVTYEQYF. Written as DNA, the CDR3 is TGTGCCAGTAGTCCAGGGGTAACCTACGAGCAGTACTTC.

In its sample, this clone was seen once. The rearrangement links TRBV19 to TRBJ1-5; possible D gene TRBD1, 5 bases. V was cut by 9 bases and J by 4 bases, with 16 bases left in between. Germline CDR1 is LNHDA and CDR2 is SQIVND (reference sequence). The length of the CDR3 is 14 residues. In nucleotides, the CDR3 is TGTGCCAGCCACCCCGACAGACTGAATCAGCCCCAGCATTTT. Protein: CASHPDRLNQPQHF.

V and J are TRBV27 and TRBJ1-2, with D tentatively TRBD1 (5 bases). The CDR3 is 15 amino acids. Trimming removed 5 bases from V and 4 bases from J, with 17 bases in between. Germline V gene lookup returns CDR1 MNHEY and CDR2 SMNVEV (reference sequence). CDR3 sequence: CASSPLGQTAYGYTF. The CDR3 nucleotides read TGTGCCAGCAGTCCTCTTGGACAAACTGCCTATGGCTACACCTTC.

The chain links TRBV6-6 to TRBJ2-5, with D unresolved. Germline V gives CDR1 MNHNY, CDR2 SVGAGI (reference sequence). V dropped 1 base and J dropped 4 bases, with 4 bases sitting between them. This CDR3 is built from 12 residues. CDR3 in amino acids: CASSYLAETQYF. DNA for the CDR3: TGTGCCAGCAGTTACTTGGCAGAGACCCAGTACTTC.

This clone was picked up one time. This CDR3 is CASSVLGGGLEPGELFF. For the CDR3, the DNA is TGTGCCAGCAGCGTTTTGGGGGGGGGACTCGAACCCGGGGAGCTGTTTTTT. The chain has TRBV9 and TRBJ2-2, with TRBD2 matching over 7 bases. The CDR3 extends over 17 amino acids. V shed 2 bases and J 6 bases; nucleotides not matched to a gene: 13. Germline CDR1 and CDR2: SGDLS and YYNGEE. The full variable domain, completed using reference TRBV9 and TRBJ2-2, is DSGVTQTPKHLITATGQRVTLRCSPRSGDLSVYWYQQSLDQGLQFLIQYYNGEERAKGNILERFSAQQFPDLHSELNLSSLELGDSALYFCASSVLGGGLEPGELFFGEGSRLTVL.

The rearrangement joins TRBV4-1 to TRBJ2-7; 7 bases line up with TRBD1. J was trimmed by 0 bases and V by 3 bases; bases with no gene match: 5. The germline V gene has CDR1 MGHRA and CDR2 YSYEKL. This CDR3 has 15 residues. In nucleotides, the CDR3 is TGCGCCAGCAGCCACCGGGACAGCCCCTCCTACGAGCAGTACTTC. As protein: CASSHRDSPSYEQYF.

The chain couples TRBV7-9 to TRBJ1-3; 9 bases are a match to TRBD1. This CDR3 is built from 17 residues. The germline V gene has CDR1 SEHNR and CDR2 FQNEAQ (reference sequence). J was trimmed by 5 bases and V by 5 bases; bases with no gene match: 13. The DNA of the CDR3 is TGTGCCAGCAGCCGCCGGGACAGGGAGTTTGGTCGAAACACCATATATTTT. Amino acids: CASSRRDREFGRNTIYF. The variable domain in full, with the rest retrieved from reference TRBV7-9 and TRBJ1-3, is DTGVSQNPRHKITKRGQNVTFRCDPISEHNRLYWYRQTLGQGPEFLTYFQNEAQLEKSRLLSDRFSAERPKGSFSTLEIQRTEQGDSAMYLCASSRRDREFGRNTIYFGEGSWLTVV.

The table lists this clone with a count of one. The CDR3 region has the DNA TGCGCCAGCAGCTTGGCTGACCCACGCAAGCAGTACTTC. Amino acid sequence: CASSLADPRKQYF. V gene TRBV5-1 combines with J gene TRBJ2-7; D is ambiguous. The CDR3 covers 13 residues. V lost 0 bases, J lost 8 bases, and 12 bases lay in between. Germline CDR1 SGHRS, CDR2 YFSETQ.

The chain has TRBV30 and TRBJ2-7; unclear D gene. The V end was cut by 0 bases, the J end by 4 bases, with 10 bases between. The CDR3 totals 13 residues. Germline CDR1 reads GTSNPN; CDR2 reads SVGIG (reference sequence). CDR3 sequence (DNA): TGTGCCTGGAGTGTTGGGGTTAATTACGAGCAGTACTTC. This sequence encodes CAWSVGVNYEQYF.

This clone was counted a single time. J is TRBJ1-2 and V is TRBV5-1; possible D gene TRBD1, 6 bases. With 1 base removed from V and 6 bases from J, the gap between germline ends came to 7 bases. The V gene's germline CDR1 is SGHRS and CDR2 YFSETQ. CDR3 size: 12 residues. The CDR3 sequence: CASSLYRDGYTF. The CDR3 nucleotides read TGCGCCAGCAGCTTGTACAGGGATGGCTACACCTTC.

The chain links TRBV29-1 to TRBJ1-1; D is undetermined. The CDR3 runs 13 residues. V shed 4 bases and J shed 5 bases, with 14 bases lying between them. CDR1 is SQVTM and CDR2 is ANQGSEA in the germline V gene. The chain's CDR3 is CSVVPNGDTEAFF. CDR3 bases: TGCAGCGTTGTACCAAATGGGGATACTGAAGCTTTCTTT.

The chain employs TRBV7-9 and TRBJ1-2; maybe TRBD1 (5 bases). CDR1 is SEHNR and CDR2 is FQNEAQ in the germline V gene (reference sequence). Trimming cost V 7 bases and J 4 bases, with 13 bases left between them. The CDR3 has 13 residues. CDR3 in DNA: TGTGCCAGCACCCCAGGGATAGGCTATGGCTACACCTTC. The encoded protein is CASTPGIGYGYTF.

The J gene is TRBJ2-7, the V gene TRBV29-1; TRBD2 matches at 9 bases. CDR3 length equals 15 residues. CDR1 and CDR2 from the germline V gene are SQVTM and ANQGSEA. After removal of 4 bases from V and 4 bases from J, the junction contained 11 bases not matched to a gene. The CDR3 sequence: CSVGGRAGVIYEQYF. CDR3 nucleotide sequence: TGCAGCGTTGGCGGGAGGGCAGGGGTGATATACGAGCAGTACTTC.

This chain uses TRBV20-1 with TRBJ2-2; tentatively, D is TRBD2 (5 bases). V dropped 4 bases and J dropped 7 bases, with 7 bases sitting between them. Germline CDR1 and CDR2: DFQATT and SNEGSKA (reference sequence). This CDR3 comprises 11 residues. CDR3 in amino acids: CSATADGELFF. The CDR3 DNA reads as TGCAGTGCTACAGCGGACGGGGAGCTGTTTTTT.

The chain's CDR3 is CASSLARGSNEKLFF. DNA of the CDR3: TGTGCCAGCAGCTTAGCGCGAGGTTCTAATGAAAAACTGTTTTTT. The chain carries TRBV7-8 and TRBJ1-4; no firm D call. The length of the CDR3 is 15 residues. Germline V gene data show CDR1 as SGHVS and CDR2 as FQNEAQ. Deletions cut 0 bases from V and 3 bases from J, with 8 bases between. The full variable domain, with the rest looked up from reference TRBV7-8 and TRBJ1-4, is GAGVSQSPRYKVAKRGQDVALRCDPISGHVSLFWYQQALGQGPEFLTYFQNEAQLDKSGLPSDRFFAERPEGSVSTLKIQRTQQEDSAVYLCASSLARGSNEKLFFGSGTQLSVL.

V is TRBV19 and J is TRBJ2-5, with D possibly matching TRBD2 (5 bases). The CDR3 is 17 amino acids. In germline, CDR1 is LNHDA, CDR2 SQIVND (reference sequence). V lost 3 bases and J 1 base, leaving 18 bases between the germline ends. The CDR3 coding sequence is TGTGCCAGTAGTATTATAGGGCTAGCTGGGTTCCAAGAGACCCAGTACTTC. It is translated as CASSIIGLAGFQETQYF.